The 16 T cell receptor beta chains reported below all come from one sample, sequenced in a study of cytomegalovirus exposure and HLA in healthy donors. 13 Jbeta primers and 60 Vbeta primers were used for the PCR. The data were produced by immunoSEQ multiplex PCR, yet TCRdb's version contains in-frame clones alone and is incomplete. The repertoire has about 54,000 clones, more than 70% of them found once; the top ten carry 3% to 3.5%. The specimen was PBMCs. The receptor set was obtained from a young woman in good health and CMV-seronegative.

The rearrangement links TRBV9 to TRBJ1-3; tentative D call: TRBD1 (5 bases). Per germline, CDR1 SGDLS and CDR2 YYNGEE. The CDR3 extends over 16 amino acids. The V end lost 0 bases, the J end lost 2 bases, and 12 bases lay between the germline ends. The CDR3 protein is CASSVAVGEAGNTIYF. The CDR3 bases are TGTGCCAGCAGCGTAGCTGTAGGGGAAGCTGGAAACACCATATATTTT.

The chain has TRBV2 and TRBJ1-2; tentative D call: TRBD1 (5 bases). The V gene's germline CDR1 is SNHLY and CDR2 FYNNEI. CDR3 length: 13 residues. V gave up 4 bases and J gave up 6 bases, with 12 bases separating them. In DNA form, the CDR3 reads TGTGCCAGCAGTGTGATGTTCAGGGATGGCTACACCTTC. The encoded protein is CASSVMFRDGYTF.

The chain recombines TRBV4-2 with TRBJ1-3, with D possibly being TRBD1 (6 bases). This CDR3 spans 16 amino acids. Germline V CDR1 and CDR2: LGHNA, YNFKEQ. The V and J ends lost 0 bases and 4 bases respectively, with 13 bases between them. CDR3 in DNA: TGTGCCAGCAGCCAAGACCCGGGACAAACCGGAAACACCATATATTTT. This translates into CASSQDPGQTGNTIYF.

This clone is a singleton in its sample. The chain has TRBV28 and TRBJ2-2; D unresolved. In germline, CDR1 is MDHEN, CDR2 SYDVKM. Trimming removed 4 bases from V and 6 bases from J, with 21 bases in between. CDR3 length: 17 amino acids. The CDR3 is CASSSPSSHSLAGELFF. The CDR3 DNA reads TGTGCCAGCAGTTCCCCTTCCTCTCACAGCTTGGCCGGGGAGCTGTTTTTT.

This clone occurred once. V usage is TRBV29-1 and J usage is TRBJ2-5, with TRBD2 identical over 8 bases. The CDR3 is 14 residues long. From germline, CDR1 is SQVTM and CDR2 ANQGSEA. After removal of 4 bases from V and 4 bases from J, the junction contained 8 bases not matched to a gene. The CDR3 DNA reads TGCAGCGTTGCGGGGCTGCTAGCGGGAGAGACCCAGTACTTC. It is translated as CSVAGLLAGETQYF.

The V and J genes are TRBV28 and TRBJ1-2, with a possible D match to TRBD1 (6 bases). V lost 10 bases to trimming and J lost 2 bases, with 14 bases between them. Per the germline V gene, CDR1 is MDHEN and CDR2 is SYDVKM. The CDR3 extends over 13 amino acids. DNA of the CDR3: TGTGCCACCAACAGGGTTACGAACTATGGCTACACCTTC. Amino acids: CATNRVTNYGYTF.

This sequence joins TRBV27 and TRBJ1-1, with no clear D. In germline, CDR1 is MNHEY, CDR2 SMNVEV (reference sequence). Trimming shortened V by 5 bases and J by 3 bases, and 16 bases separated the two germline ends. This CDR3 region has 15 residues. CDR3 nucleotide sequence: TGTGCCAGCAGTCCCCCGCCGGGTTGGGACACTGAAGCTTTCTTT. Translation gives CASSPPPGWDTEAFF.

This clone has only one observation. Germline is not matched at one junction end, which may reflect a read error. This sequence joins TRBV28 and TRBJ1-2, with no clear D. The CDR3 runs to 13 residues. The germline V gene has CDR1 MDHEN and CDR2 SYDVKM. Here the CDR3 reads CASSLPGRYGYAF. In DNA form, the CDR3 reads TGTGCCAGCAGTTTGCCGGGTCGGTATGGCTACGCCTTC.

This sequence joins TRBV14 and TRBJ1-1; 8 bases align to TRBD1. In germline, CDR1 is SGHDN, CDR2 FVKESK. Germline trimming cut 4 bases from V and 1 base from J; bases unmatched to any gene: 8. This CDR3 region has 16 residues. In DNA form, the CDR3 reads TGTGCCAGCAGCCGCGAAAGGGACAGGTGGAACACTGAAGCTTTCTTT. As protein: CASSRERDRWNTEAFF. Looking up the rest from reference TRBV14 and TRBJ1-1 gives the full variable domain: EAGVTQFPSHSVIEKGQTVTLRCDPISGHDNLYWYRRVMGKEIKFLLHFVKESKQDESGMPNNRFLAERTGGTYSTLKVQPAELEDSGVYFCASSRERDRWNTEAFFGQGTRLTVV.

The V call is TRBV27, the J call TRBJ2-3; 13 positions match TRBD2. This CDR3 spans 15 amino acids. The germline V gene has CDR1 MNHEY and CDR2 SMNVEV (reference sequence). With 6 bases clipped from V and 3 bases from J, the junction kept 3 bases outside the gene matches. The CDR3 nucleotides read TGTGCCAGCAGGTGGACTAGCGGGAGTACAGATACGCAGTATTTT. This translates into CASRWTSGSTDTQYF.

This clone occurred once. The J gene is TRBJ2-3, the V gene TRBV27; 8 bases map to TRBD2. From germline, CDR1 is MNHEY and CDR2 SMNVEV (reference sequence). The ends lost 5 bases at V and 2 bases at J; junction bases unmatched: 6. The CDR3 length is 15 residues. CDR3 protein: CASSPLAEFTDTQYF. The CDR3 DNA sequence: TGTGCCAGCAGTCCACTAGCGGAGTTCACAGATACGCAGTATTTT.

This clone was seen only once. This chain uses TRBV6-5 with TRBJ2-1; 9 bases are shared with TRBD1. V shed 6 bases and J 9 bases; nucleotides not matched to a gene: 3. CDR3 length: 12 amino acids. Germline V lookup: CDR1 MNHEY, CDR2 SVGAGI. Written as DNA, the CDR3 is TGTGCCAGCAGACGGACAGGGGTTGAGCAGTTCTTC. Translation gives CASRRTGVEQFF.

The chain recombines TRBV11-2 with TRBJ2-7, with D unresolved. V lost 1 base and J lost 2, with 9 bases in between. The germline gives CDR1 SGHAT, CDR2 FQNNGV. The CDR3 sequence is 14 residues long. CDR3 residues: CASSLVGGTYEQYF. Here the CDR3 DNA reads TGTGCCAGCAGCTTAGTAGGCGGTACCTACGAGCAGTACTTC.

CDR3 residues: CASSPGVSAGEQYF. The CDR3 DNA reads TGTGCCAGCAGTCCCGGGGTCTCGGCCGGCGAGCAGTACTTC. This rearrangement joins TRBV5-4 to TRBJ2-5; D perhaps matches TRBD2 (5 bases). The end of the DNA is better explained by TRBJ2-7, so the J call may be wrong. Germline V gene data show CDR1 as SGHNT and CDR2 as YYREEE (reference sequence). The CDR3 is 14 amino acids.

The gene calls are TRBV25-1 and TRBJ2-5; D gene ambiguous. V lost 6 bases and J 10 bases, leaving 12 bases between the germline ends. CDR1 and CDR2 from the germline V gene are MGHDK and SYGVNS. The CDR3 spans 11 residues. The CDR3 DNA is TGTGCCAGCAGCCACGGTTCTGACCAGTACTTC. Encoded protein: CASSHGSDQYF. Combining the CDR3 with reference TRBV25-1 and TRBJ2-5 gives the whole variable domain EADIYQTPRYLVIGTGKKITLECSQTMGHDKMYWYQQDPGMELHLIHYSYGVNSTEKGDLSSESTVSRIRTEHFPLTLESARPSHTSQYLCASSHGSDQYFGPGTRLLVL.

The rearrangement links TRBV19 to TRBJ2-5, with TRBD2 as a possible D gene (6 bases). CDR3 length equals 15 residues. The germline CDR1 and CDR2 sequences are LNHDA and SQIVND (reference sequence). Trimming cost V 0 bases and J 6 bases, with 14 bases left between them. CDR3 sequence (DNA): TGTGCCAGTAGTATAGATGCGGAGGGACGGAAGACCCAGTACTTC. Translating gives CASSIDAEGRKTQYF.